These 6 T cell receptor beta chains were sequenced from one sample in a study of T cells in Graves' hyperthyroidism and ophthalmopathy. TCR beta CDR3 regions were amplified from RNA. During a first-round RT-PCR of the TCR CDR3, the HTBI primer set was used. Using its own MiXCR run on the multiplex PCR reads, TCRdb lists one record per CDR3 protein. This table has roughly 720,000 distinct CDR3 sequences, 15% to 20% appearing once. The sample consisted of blood. Every receptor here comes from a man aged 50 to 59 with Graves' hyperthyroidism.

This clonotype was seen a few times. This chain uses TRBV7-9 with TRBJ2-7; 12 bases are a match to TRBD2. Per germline, CDR1 SEHNR and CDR2 FQNEAQ (reference sequence). The CDR3 length is 15 residues. J was trimmed by 7 bases and V by 4 bases; bases with no gene match: 8. CDR3 amino acids: CASSSGLAGFVEQYF. DNA for the CDR3: TGTGCCAGCAGCTCCGGACTAGCGGGATTTGTGGAGCAGTACTTC.

The chain recombines TRBV5-1 with TRBJ2-3, with 7 bases lining up with TRBD2. CDR1 SGHRS and CDR2 YFSETQ come from the germline V gene. V was pared by 3 bases and J by 0 bases, with 7 bases of the junction left unmatched. The CDR3 extends over 16 amino acids. DNA for the CDR3: TGCGCCAGCAGCTCTCGTCCAGCGGGAAGCACAGATACGCAGTATTTT. Amino acid sequence: CASSSRPAGSTDTQYF.

This clonotype was seen at least ten times. The chain couples TRBV12-3 or TRBV12-4 to TRBJ1-2; D is perhaps TRBD1 (5 bases). V was cut by 5 bases and J by 5 bases, with 12 bases left in between. The CDR3 spans 13 residues. This CDR3 is CASSPTGEYGYTF. In DNA, the CDR3 is TGTGCCAGCAGTCCGACGGGGGAATATGGCTACACCTTC.

This clonotype was counted at least ten times. The J gene is TRBJ2-7, the V gene TRBV11-1; D is uncertain. From germline, CDR1 is SGHAT and CDR2 FQDESV (reference sequence). The length of the CDR3 is 16 residues. Between the trimmed V and J ends, which lost 0 bases and 0 bases, there was a span of 12 bases. The CDR3 region has the DNA TGTGCCAGCAGCTTAGCCTCGGCCAAGAGCTCCTACGAGCAGTACTTC. Translating it yields CASSLASAKSSYEQYF. Drawing the rest from reference TRBV11-1 and TRBJ2-7, the complete variable domain is EAEVAQSPRYKITEKSQAVAFWCDPISGHATLYWYRQILGQGPELLVQFQDESVVDDSQLPKDRFSAERLKGVDSTLKIQPAELGDSAMYLCASSLASAKSSYEQYFGPGTRLTVT.

There are a few counts of this clonotype. This chain links TRBV2 with TRBJ2-7; 9 bases line up with TRBD1. CDR1 SNHLY and CDR2 FYNNEI come from the germline V gene. The trim removed 6 bases at V and 3 bases at J, leaving 6 bases unmatched. The CDR3 is 14 residues long. This CDR3 reads CASRRDRVDYEQYF. The CDR3 bases are TGTGCCAGCAGGAGGGACAGGGTCGACTACGAGCAGTACTTC.

The gene calls are TRBV5-1 and TRBJ1-2; 12 nucleotides line up with TRBD1. The germline CDR1 and CDR2 sequences are SGHRS and YFSETQ. The ends lost 0 bases at V and 8 bases at J; junction bases unmatched: 5. The CDR3 extends over 15 amino acids. CDR3 in amino acids: CASSLAGQGALGYTF. CDR3 nucleotide sequence: TGCGCCAGCAGCTTGGCGGGACAGGGGGCTTTAGGCTACACCTTC.